This TCR beta chain is drawn from a study of blood T cells in healthy people across ages. The sample providers were healthy Caucasian people from Russia, aged about 6 to 100. The authors ran a second PCR of roughly 7 to 11 cycles using a sample-barcoded 5' primer and a J-beta primer mix. Each CDR3 protein is one row after TCRdb ran MiXCR on the 5' RACE reads. Of approximately 880,000 distinct CDR3 sequences in the sample, 48% were seen once. The CDR3 contains 14 residues. V trimming: 6 bases; J trimming: 7 bases; junction bases outside the gene matches: 8. The source of this sequence is a man aged 25-45 years in good health. The chain combines TRBV12-3 or TRBV12-4 with TRBJ1-5; 8 bases match TRBD1. The sequenced sample was blood. CDR3 region: CASSSNRGDQPQHF. The CDR3 DNA reads TGTGCCAGCAGCTCCAACAGGGGGGACCAGCCCCAGCATTTT.